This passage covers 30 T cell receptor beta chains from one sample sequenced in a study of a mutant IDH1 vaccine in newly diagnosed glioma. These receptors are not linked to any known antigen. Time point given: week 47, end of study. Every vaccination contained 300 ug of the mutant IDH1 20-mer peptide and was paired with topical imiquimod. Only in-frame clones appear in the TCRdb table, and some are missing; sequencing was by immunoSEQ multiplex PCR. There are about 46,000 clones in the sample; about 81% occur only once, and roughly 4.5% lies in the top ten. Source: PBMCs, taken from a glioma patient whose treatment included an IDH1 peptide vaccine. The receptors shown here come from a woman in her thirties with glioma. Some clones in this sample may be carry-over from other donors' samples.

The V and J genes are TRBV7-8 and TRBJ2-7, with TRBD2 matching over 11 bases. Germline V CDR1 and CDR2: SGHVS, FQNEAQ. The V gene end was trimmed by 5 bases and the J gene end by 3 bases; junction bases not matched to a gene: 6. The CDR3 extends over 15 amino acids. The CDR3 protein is CASSPLLAGVYEQYF. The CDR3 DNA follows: TGTGCCAGCAGCCCGTTACTAGCGGGAGTCTACGAGCAGTACTTC. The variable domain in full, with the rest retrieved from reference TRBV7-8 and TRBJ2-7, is GAGVSQSPRYKVAKRGQDVALRCDPISGHVSLFWYQQALGQGPEFLTYFQNEAQLDKSGLPSDRFFAERPEGSVSTLKIQRTQQEDSAVYLCASSPLLAGVYEQYFGPGTRLTVT.

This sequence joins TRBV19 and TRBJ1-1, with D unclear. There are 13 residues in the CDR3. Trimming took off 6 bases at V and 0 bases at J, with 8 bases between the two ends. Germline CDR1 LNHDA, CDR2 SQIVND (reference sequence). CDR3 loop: CASSQAMNTEAFF. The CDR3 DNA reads TGTGCCAGTAGCCAGGCCATGAACACTGAAGCTTTCTTT.

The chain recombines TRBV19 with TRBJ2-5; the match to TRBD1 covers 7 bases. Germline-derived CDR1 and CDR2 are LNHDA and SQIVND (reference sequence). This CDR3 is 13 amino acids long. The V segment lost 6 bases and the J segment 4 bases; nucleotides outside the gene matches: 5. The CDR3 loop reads CASSNRGRETQYF. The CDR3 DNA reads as TGTGCCAGTAGCAACAGGGGTCGAGAGACCCAGTACTTC.

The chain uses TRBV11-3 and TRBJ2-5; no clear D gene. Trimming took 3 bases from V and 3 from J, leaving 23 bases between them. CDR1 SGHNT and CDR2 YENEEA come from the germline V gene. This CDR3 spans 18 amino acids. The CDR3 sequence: CASSFQANTRIGKETQYF. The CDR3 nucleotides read TGTGCCAGCAGCTTTCAGGCCAACACTCGAATAGGGAAAGAGACCCAGTACTTC.

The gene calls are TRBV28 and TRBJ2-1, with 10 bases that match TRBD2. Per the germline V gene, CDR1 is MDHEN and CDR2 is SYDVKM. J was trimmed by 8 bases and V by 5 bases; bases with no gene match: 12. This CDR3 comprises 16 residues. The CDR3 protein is CASSAGLAVAVDEQFF. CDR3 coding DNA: TGTGCCAGCAGTGCTGGACTAGCGGTCGCGGTCGATGAGCAGTTCTTC.

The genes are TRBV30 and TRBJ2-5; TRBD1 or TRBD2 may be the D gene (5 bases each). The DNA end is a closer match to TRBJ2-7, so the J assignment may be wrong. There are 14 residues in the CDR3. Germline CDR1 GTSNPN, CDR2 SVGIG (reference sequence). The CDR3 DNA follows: TGTGCCTGGAGTGTGTCCGGGACGGGCTACGAGCAGTACTTC. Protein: CAWSVSGTGYEQYF.

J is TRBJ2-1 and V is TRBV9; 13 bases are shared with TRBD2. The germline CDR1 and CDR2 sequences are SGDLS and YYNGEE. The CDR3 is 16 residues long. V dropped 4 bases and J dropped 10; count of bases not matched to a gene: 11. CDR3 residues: CASSPYTGTSGIEQFF. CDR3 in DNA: TGTGCCAGCAGCCCATACACCGGGACTAGCGGGATAGAGCAGTTCTTC.

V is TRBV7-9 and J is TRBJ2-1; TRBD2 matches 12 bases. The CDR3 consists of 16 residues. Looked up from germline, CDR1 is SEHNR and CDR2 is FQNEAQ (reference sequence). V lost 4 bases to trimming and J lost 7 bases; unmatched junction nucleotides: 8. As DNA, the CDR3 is TGTGCCAGCAGCTCCCTGACTAGCGGGAGTAAAAATGAGCAGTTCTTC. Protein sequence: CASSSLTSGSKNEQFF.

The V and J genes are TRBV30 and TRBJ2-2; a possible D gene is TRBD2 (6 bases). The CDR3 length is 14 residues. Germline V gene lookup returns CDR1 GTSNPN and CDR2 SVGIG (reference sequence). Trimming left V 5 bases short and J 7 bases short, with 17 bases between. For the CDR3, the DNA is TGTGCCTGGGCTTACGGGAGAGGTGGCGGGGAGCTGTTTTTT. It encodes CAWAYGRGGGELFF.

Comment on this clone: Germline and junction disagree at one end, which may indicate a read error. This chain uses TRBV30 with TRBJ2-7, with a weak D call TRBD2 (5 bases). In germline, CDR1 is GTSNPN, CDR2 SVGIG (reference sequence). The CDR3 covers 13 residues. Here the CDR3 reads CARSDGSSYEQYF. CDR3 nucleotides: TGTGCCCGGAGTGATGGGAGCTCCTACGAGCAGTACTTC.

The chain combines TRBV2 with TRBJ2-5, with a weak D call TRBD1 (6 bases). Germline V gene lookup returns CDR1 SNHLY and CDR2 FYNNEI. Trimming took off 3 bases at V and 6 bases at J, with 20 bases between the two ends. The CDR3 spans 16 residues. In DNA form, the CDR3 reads TGTGCCAGCAGTGACCGGGCAGGGGTCGGTGGGAAGACCCAGTACTTC. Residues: CASSDRAGVGGKTQYF.

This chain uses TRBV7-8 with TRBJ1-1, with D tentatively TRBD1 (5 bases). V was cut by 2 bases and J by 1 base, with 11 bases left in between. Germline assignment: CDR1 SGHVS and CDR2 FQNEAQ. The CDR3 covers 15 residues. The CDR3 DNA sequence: TGTGCCAGCAGCTTAAGGGGAACCAGGAACACTGAAGCTTTCTTT. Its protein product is CASSLRGTRNTEAFF.

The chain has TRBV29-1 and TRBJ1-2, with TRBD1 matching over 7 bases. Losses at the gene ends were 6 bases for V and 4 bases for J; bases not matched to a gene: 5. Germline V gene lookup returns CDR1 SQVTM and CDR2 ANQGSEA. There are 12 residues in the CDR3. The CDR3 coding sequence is TGCAGCGTAGAGACAGGGCCCTATGGCTACACCTTC. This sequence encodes CSVETGPYGYTF. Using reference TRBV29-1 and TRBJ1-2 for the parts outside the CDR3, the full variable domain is SAVISQKPSRDICQRGTSLTIQCQVDSQVTMMFWYRQQPGQSLTLIATANQGSEATYESGFVIDKFPISRPNLTFSTLTVSNMSPEDSSIYLCSVETGPYGYTFGSGTRLTVV.

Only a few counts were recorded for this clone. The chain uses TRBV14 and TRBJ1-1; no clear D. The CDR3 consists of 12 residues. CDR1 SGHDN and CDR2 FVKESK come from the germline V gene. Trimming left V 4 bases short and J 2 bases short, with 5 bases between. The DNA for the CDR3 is TGTGCCAGCAGCCGGGGTAACACTGAAGCTTTCTTT. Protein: CASSRGNTEAFF. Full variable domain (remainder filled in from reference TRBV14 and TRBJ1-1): EAGVTQFPSHSVIEKGQTVTLRCDPISGHDNLYWYRRVMGKEIKFLLHFVKESKQDESGMPNNRFLAERTGGTYSTLKVQPAELEDSGVYFCASSRGNTEAFFGQGTRLTVV.

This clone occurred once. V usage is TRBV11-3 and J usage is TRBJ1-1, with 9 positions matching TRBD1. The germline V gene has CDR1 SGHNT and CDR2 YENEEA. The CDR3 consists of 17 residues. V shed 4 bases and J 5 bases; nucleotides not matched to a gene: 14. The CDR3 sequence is CASSSGRTGERGTEAFF. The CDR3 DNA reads TGTGCCAGCAGCTCCGGGAGGACAGGGGAACGTGGGACTGAAGCTTTCTTT. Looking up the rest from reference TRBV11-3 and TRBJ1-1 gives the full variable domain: EAGVVQSPRYKIIEKKQPVAFWCNPISGHNTLYWYLQNLGQGPELLIRYENEEAVDDSQLPKDRFSAERLKGVDSTLKIQPAELGDSAVYLCASSSGRTGERGTEAFFGQGTRLTVV.

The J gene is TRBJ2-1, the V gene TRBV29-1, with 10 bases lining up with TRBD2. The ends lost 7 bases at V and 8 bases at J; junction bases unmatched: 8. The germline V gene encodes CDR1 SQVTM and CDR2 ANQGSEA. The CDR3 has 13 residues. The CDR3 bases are TGCAGCGCTACGGGACTAGCGAGTCATGAGCAGTTCTTC. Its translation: CSATGLASHEQFF.

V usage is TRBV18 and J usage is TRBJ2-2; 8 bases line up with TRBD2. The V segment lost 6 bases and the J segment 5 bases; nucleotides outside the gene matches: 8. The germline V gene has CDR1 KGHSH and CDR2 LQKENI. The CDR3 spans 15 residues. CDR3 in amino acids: CASSLGLAETGELFF. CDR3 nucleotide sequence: TGTGCCAGCTCCCTAGGACTAGCAGAGACCGGGGAGCTGTTTTTT.

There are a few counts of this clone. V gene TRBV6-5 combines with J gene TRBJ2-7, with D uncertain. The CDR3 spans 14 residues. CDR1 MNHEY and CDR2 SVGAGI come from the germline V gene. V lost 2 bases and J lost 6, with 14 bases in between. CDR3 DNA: TGTGCCAGCAGTTACAGTGAGGAGTCGAGCGAGCAGTACTTC. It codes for CASSYSEESSEQYF.

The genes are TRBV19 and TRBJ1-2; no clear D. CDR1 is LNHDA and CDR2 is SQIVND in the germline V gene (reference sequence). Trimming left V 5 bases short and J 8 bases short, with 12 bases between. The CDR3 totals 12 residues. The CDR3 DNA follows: TGTGCCAGTAGTGCGATCCAGGTCGGCTACACCTTC. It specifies CASSAIQVGYTF.

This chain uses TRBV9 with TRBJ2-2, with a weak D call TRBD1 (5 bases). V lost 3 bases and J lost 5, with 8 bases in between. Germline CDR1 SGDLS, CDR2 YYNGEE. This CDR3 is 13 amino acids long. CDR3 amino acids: CASSEGYTGELFF. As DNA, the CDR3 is TGTGCCAGCAGCGAGGGGTATACCGGGGAGCTGTTTTTT.

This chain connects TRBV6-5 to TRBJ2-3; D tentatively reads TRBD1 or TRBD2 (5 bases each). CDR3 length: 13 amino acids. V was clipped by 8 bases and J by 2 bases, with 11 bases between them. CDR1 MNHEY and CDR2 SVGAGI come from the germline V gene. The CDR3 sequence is CASARGFTDTQYF. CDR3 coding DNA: TGTGCCAGCGCTCGGGGCTTCACAGATACGCAGTATTTT.

CDR3 sequence (DNA): TGTGCCAGCAGTTTATCGGGACTAGCGGGAGTTGGGTACGAGCAGTACTTC. Translation gives CASSLSGLAGVGYEQYF. The chain links TRBV27 to TRBJ2-7; 14 bases line up with TRBD2. The junction had 5 bases not matched to a gene; V was cut back by 0 bases and J by 4 bases. This CDR3 has 17 amino acids. Germline V gives CDR1 MNHEY, CDR2 SMNVEV (reference sequence).

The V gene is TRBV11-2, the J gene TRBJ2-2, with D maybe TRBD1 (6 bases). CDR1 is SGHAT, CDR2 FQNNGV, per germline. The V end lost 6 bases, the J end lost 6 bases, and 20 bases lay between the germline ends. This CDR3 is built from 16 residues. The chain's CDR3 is CASRSRVTGRAGELFF. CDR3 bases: TGTGCCAGCAGGTCGAGGGTGACAGGTCGGGCCGGGGAGCTGTTTTTT.

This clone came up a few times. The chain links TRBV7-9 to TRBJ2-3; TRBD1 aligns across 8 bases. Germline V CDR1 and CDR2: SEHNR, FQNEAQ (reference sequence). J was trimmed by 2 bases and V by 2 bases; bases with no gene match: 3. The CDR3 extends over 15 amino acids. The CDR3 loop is CASSLQGASTDTQYF. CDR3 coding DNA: TGTGCCAGCAGCTTACAGGGGGCTTCCACAGATACGCAGTATTTT.

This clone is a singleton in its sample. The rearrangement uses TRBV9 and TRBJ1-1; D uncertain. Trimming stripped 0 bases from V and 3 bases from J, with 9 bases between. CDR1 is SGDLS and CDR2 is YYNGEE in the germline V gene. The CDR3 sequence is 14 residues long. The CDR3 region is CASSVVEAHTEAFF. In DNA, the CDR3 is TGTGCCAGCAGCGTAGTGGAGGCTCACACTGAAGCTTTCTTT.

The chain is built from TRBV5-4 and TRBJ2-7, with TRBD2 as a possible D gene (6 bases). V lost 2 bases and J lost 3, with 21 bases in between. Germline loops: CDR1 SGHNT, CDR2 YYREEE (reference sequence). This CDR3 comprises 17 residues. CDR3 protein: CASSLLGPREVYYEQYF. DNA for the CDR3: TGTGCCAGCAGCTTACTGGGGCCAAGGGAGGTTTACTACGAGCAGTACTTC.

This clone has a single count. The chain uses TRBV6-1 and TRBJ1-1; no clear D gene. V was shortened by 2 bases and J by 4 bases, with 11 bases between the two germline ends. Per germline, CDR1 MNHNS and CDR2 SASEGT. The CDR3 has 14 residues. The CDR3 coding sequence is TGTGCCAGCAGTGAAAGGTATTGGGGCACTGAAGCTTTCTTT. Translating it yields CASSERYWGTEAFF.

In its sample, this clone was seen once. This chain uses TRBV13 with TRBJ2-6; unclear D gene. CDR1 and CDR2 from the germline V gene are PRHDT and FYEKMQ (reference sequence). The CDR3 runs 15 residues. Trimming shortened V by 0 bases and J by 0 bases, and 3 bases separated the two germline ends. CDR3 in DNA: TGTGCCAGCAGCTTAGGGTACTCTGGGGCCAACGTCCTGACTTTC. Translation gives CASSLGYSGANVLTF.

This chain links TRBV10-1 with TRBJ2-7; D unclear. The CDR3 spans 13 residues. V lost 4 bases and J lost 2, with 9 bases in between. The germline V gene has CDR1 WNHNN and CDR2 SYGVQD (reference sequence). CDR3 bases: TGCGCCAGCAGTGGTCCAAGGACCTACGAGCAGTACTTC. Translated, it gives CASSGPRTYEQYF.

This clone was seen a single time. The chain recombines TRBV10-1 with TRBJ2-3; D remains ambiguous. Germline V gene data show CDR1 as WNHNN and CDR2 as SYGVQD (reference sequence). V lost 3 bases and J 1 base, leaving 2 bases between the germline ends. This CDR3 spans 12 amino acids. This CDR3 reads CASSERTDTQYF. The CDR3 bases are TGCGCCAGCAGTGAACGCACAGATACGCAGTATTTT.